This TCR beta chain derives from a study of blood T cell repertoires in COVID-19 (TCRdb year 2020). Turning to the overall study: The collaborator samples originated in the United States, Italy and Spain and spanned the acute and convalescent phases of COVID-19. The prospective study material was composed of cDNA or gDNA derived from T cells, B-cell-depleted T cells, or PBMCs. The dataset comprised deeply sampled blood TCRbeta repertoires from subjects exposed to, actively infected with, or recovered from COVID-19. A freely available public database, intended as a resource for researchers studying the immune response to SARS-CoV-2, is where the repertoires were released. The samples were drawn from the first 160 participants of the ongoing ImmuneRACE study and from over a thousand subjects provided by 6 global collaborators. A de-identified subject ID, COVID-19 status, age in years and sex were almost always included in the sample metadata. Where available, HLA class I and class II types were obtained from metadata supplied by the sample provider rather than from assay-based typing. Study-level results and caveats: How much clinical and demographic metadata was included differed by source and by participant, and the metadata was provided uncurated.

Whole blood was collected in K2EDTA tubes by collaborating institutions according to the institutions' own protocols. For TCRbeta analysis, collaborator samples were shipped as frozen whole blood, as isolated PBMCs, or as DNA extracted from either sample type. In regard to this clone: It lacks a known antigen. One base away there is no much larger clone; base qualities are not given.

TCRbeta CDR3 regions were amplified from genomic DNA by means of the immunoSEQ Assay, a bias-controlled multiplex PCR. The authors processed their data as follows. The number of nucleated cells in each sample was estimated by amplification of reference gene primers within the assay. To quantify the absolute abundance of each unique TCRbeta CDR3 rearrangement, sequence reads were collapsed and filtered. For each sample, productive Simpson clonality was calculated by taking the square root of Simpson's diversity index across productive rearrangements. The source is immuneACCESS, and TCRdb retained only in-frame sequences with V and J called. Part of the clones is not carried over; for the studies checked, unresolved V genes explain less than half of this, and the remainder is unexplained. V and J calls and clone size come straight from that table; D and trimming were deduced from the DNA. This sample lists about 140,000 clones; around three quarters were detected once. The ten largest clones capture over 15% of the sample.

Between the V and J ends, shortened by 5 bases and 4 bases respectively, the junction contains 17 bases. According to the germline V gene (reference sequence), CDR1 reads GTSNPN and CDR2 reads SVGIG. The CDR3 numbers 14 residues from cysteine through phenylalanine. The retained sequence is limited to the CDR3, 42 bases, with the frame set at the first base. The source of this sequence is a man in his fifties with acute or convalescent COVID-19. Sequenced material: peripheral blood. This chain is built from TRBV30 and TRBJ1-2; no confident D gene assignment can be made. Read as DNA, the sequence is TGTGCCTGGGAGGAATCGGCGGGTATCTATGGCTACACCTTC. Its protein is CAWEESAGIYGYTF.